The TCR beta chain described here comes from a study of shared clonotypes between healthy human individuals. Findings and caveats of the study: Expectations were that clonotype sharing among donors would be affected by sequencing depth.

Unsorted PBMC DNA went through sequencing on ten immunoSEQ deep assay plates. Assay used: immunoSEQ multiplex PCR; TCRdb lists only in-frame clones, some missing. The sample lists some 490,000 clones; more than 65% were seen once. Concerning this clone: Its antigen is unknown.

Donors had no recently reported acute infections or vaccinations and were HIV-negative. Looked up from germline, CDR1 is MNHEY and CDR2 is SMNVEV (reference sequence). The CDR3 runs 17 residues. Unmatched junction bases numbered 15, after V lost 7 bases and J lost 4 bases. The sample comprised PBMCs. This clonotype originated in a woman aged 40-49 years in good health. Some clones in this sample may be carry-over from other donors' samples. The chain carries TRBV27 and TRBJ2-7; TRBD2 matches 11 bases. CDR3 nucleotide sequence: TGTGCCAGCAAGGGTTGGGGACTAGCGGACTCTAGGTACGAGCAGTACTTC. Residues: CASKGWGLADSRYEQYF.